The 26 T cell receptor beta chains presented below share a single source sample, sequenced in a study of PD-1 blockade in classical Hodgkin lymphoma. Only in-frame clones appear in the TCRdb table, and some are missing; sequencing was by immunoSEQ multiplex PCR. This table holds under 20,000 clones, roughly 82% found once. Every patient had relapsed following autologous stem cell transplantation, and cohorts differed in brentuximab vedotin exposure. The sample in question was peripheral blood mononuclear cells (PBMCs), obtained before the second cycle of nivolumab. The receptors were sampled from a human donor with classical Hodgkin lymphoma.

The CDR3 DNA reads TGTGCCATCAGTGAGTCCGCAGGGTACGGCACTGAAGCTTTCTTT. Translation: CAISESAGYGTEAFF. The J gene is TRBJ1-1, the V gene TRBV10-3; a possible D gene is TRBD1 (5 bases). Trimming removed 0 bases at V and 4 bases at J, with 12 bases between. The CDR3 is made up of 15 amino acids. Germline V CDR1 and CDR2: ENHRY, SYGVKD.

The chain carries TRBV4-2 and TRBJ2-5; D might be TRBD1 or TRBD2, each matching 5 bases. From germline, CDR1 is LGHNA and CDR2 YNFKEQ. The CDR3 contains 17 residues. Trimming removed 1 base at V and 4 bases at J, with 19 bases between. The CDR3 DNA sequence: TGTGCCAGCAGCCAAGTCGGGGACGGACCAATGAGAGAGACCCAGTACTTC. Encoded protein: CASSQVGDGPMRETQYF.

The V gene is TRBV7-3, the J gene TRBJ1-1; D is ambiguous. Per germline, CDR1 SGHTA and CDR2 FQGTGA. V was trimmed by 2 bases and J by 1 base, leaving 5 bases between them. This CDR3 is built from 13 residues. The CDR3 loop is CASSLQRNTEAFF. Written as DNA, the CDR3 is TGTGCCAGCAGCTTACAGAGGAACACTGAAGCTTTCTTT.

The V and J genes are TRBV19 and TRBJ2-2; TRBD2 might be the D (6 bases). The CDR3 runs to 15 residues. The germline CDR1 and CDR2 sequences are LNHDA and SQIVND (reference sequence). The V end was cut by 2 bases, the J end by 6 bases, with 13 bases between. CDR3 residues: CASSIQTSSPGELFF. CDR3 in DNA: TGTGCCAGTAGTATACAGACTAGTTCTCCCGGGGAGCTGTTTTTT.

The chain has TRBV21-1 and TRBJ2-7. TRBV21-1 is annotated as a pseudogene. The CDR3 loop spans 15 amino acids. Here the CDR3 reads CASSKGLKGGGEQYF. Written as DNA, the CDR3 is TGTGCCAGCAGCAAAGGTTTGAAGGGTGGGGGCGAGCAGTACTTC.

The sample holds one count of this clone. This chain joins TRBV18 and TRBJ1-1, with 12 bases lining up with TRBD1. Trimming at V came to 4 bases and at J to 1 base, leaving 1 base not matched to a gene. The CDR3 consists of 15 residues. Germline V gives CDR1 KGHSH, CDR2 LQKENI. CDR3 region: CASSQGQGANTEAFF. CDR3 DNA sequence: TGTGCCAGCTCACAGGGACAGGGGGCGAACACTGAAGCTTTCTTT.

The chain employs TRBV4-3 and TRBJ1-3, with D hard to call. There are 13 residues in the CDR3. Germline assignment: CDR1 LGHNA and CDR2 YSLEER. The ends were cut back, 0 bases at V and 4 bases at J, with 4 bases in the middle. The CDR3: CASSQERGNTIYF. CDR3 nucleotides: TGCGCCAGCAGCCAAGAGAGGGGAAACACCATATATTTT.

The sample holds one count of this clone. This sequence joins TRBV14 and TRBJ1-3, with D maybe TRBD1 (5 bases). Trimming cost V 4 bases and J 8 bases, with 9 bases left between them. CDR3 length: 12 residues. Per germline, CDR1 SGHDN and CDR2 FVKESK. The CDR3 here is CASSLTGDTIYF. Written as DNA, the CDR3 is TGTGCCAGCAGCCTTACGGGGGACACCATATATTTT.

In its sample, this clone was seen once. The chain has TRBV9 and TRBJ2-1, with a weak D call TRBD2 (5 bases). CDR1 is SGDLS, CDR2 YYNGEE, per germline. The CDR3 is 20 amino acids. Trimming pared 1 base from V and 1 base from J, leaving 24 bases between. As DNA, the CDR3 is TGTGCCAGCAGCGTACCCGGGATCCCAACTACCATTTTATCCTACAATGAGCAGTTCTTC. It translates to CASSVPGIPTTILSYNEQFF.

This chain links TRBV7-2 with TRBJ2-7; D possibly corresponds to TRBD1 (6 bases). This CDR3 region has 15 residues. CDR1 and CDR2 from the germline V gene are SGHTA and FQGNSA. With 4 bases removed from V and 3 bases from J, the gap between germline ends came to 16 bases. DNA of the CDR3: TGTGCCAGCAGCTCCAGGGGCGGCGAGGTCTACGAGCAGTACTTC. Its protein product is CASSSRGGEVYEQYF.

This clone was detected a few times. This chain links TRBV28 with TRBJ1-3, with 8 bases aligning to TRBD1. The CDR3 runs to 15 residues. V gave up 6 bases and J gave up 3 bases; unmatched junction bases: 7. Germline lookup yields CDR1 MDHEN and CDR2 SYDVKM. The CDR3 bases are TGTGCCAGCAGACCTCAGGGGGCTCATGGAAACACCATATATTTT. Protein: CASRPQGAHGNTIYF.

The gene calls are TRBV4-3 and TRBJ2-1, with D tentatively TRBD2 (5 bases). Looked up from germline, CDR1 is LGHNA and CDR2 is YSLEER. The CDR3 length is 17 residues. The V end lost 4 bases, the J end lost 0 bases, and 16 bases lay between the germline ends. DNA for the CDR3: TGCGCCAGCAGCCCAACCTCTCTGGCGGGCTCCTACAATGAGCAGTTCTTC. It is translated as CASSPTSLAGSYNEQFF.

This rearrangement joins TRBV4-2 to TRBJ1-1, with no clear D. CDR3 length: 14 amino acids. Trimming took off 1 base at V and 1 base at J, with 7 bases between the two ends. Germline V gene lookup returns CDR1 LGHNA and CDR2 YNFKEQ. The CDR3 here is CASSQAARNTEAFF. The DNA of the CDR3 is TGTGCCAGCAGCCAAGCCGCCAGGAACACTGAAGCTTTCTTT.

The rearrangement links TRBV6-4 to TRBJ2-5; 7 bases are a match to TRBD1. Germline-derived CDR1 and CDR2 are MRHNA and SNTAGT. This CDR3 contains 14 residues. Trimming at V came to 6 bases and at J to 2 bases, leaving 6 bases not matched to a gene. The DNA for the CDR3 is TGTGCCAGCAGACCCGACAGGGATCAAGAGACCCAGTACTTC. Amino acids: CASRPDRDQETQYF.

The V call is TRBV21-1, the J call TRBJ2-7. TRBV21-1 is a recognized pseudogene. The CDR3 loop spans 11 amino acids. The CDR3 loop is CASSKTYEQYF. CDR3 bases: TGTGCCAGCAGCAAGACCTACGAGCAGTACTTC.

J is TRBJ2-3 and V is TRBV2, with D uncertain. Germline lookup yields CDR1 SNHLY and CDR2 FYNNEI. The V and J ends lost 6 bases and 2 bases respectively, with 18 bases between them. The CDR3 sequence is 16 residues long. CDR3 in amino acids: CASSHGGYTPTDTQYF. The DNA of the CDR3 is TGTGCCAGCAGCCATGGTGGCTATACGCCCACAGATACGCAGTATTTT.

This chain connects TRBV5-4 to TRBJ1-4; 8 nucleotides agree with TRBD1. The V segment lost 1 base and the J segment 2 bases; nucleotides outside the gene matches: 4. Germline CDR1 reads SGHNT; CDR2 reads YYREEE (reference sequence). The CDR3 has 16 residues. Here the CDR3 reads CASSLHRGSTNEKLFF. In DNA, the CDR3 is TGTGCCAGCAGCTTGCACAGGGGGTCGACTAATGAAAAACTGTTTTTT.

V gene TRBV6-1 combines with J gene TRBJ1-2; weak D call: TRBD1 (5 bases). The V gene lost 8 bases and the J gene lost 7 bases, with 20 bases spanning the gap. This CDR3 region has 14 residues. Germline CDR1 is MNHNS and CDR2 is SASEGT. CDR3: CASGDYVRAGGYTF. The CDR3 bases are TGTGCCAGCGGGGATTATGTCAGGGCAGGTGGCTACACCTTC.

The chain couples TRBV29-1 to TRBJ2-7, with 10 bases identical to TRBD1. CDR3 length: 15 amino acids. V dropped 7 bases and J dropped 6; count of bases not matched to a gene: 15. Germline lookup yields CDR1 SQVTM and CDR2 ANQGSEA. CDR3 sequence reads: CSAKLGGTGVGEQYF. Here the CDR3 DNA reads TGCAGCGCTAAACTGGGGGGGACAGGGGTCGGCGAGCAGTACTTC.

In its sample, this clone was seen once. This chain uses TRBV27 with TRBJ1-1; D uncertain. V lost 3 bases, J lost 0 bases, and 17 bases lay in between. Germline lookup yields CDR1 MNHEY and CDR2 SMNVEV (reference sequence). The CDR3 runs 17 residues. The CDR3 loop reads CASSLRNSKYMNTEAFF. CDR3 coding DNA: TGTGCCAGCAGTTTGAGGAACTCCAAGTACATGAACACTGAAGCTTTCTTT.

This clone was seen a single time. The CDR3 coding sequence is TGTGCCAGCAGCCCCGGGCTGGGGAACACTGAAGCTTTCTTT. Translated, it gives CASSPGLGNTEAFF. The chain employs TRBV9 and TRBJ1-1, with unresolved D. The CDR3 is made up of 14 amino acids. Germline V gene lookup returns CDR1 SGDLS and CDR2 YYNGEE. Trimming shortened V by 4 bases and J by 1 base, and 11 bases separated the two germline ends. The full variable domain, in which reference TRBV9 and TRBJ1-1 provide the parts outside the CDR3, is DSGVTQTPKHLITATGQRVTLRCSPRSGDLSVYWYQQSLDQGLQFLIQYYNGEERAKGNILERFSAQQFPDLHSELNLSSLELGDSALYFCASSPGLGNTEAFFGQGTRLTVV.

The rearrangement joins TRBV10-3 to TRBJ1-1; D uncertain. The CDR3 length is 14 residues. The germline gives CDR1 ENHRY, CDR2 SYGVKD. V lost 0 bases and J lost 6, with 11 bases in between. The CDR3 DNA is TGTGCCATCAGTGAGTCTGGGGAGGTAGCTGAAGCTTTCTTT. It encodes CAISESGEVAEAFF.

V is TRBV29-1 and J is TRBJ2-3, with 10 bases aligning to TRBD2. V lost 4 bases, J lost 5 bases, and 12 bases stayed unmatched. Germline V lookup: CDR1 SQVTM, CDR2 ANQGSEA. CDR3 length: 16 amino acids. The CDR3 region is CSVVVAGGLFGDTQYF. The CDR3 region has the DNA TGCAGCGTTGTCGTAGCGGGGGGACTTTTTGGAGATACGCAGTATTTT.

CDR3 in amino acids: CASSEAGQGSDEQYF. In DNA form, the CDR3 reads TGTGCCAGCAGTGAAGCCGGACAGGGAAGCGACGAGCAGTACTTC. This rearrangement joins TRBV6-1 to TRBJ2-7; 8 nucleotides agree with TRBD1. The J segment lost 5 bases and the V segment lost 0 bases, leaving 6 bases of the junction unmatched. Germline V gives CDR1 MNHNS, CDR2 SASEGT. This CDR3 has 15 amino acids.

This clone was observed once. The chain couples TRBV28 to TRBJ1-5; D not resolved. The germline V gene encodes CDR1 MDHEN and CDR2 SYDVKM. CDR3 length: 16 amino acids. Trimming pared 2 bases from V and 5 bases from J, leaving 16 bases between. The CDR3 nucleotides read TGTGCCAGCAGTTTACCCATCCGCGGGGAGTATCAGCCCCAGCATTTT. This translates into CASSLPIRGEYQPQHF.

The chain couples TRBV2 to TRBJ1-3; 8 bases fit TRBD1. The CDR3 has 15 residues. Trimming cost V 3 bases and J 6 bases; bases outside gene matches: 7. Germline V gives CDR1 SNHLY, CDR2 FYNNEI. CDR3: CASSEGRGRENTIYF. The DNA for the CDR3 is TGTGCCAGCAGTGAGGGCAGGGGGCGAGAAAACACCATATATTTT.